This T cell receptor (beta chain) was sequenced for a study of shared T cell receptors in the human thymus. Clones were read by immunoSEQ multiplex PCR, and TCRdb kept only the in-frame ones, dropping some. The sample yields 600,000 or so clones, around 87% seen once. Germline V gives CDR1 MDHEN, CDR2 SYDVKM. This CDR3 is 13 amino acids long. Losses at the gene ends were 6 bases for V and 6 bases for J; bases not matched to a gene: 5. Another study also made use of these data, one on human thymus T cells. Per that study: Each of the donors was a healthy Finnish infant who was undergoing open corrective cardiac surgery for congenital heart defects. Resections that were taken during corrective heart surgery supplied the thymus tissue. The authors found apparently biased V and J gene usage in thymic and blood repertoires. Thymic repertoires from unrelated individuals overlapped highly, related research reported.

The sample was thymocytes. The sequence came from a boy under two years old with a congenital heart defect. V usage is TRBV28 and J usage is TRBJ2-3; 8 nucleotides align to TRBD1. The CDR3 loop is CASRADREDTQYF. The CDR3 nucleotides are TGTGCCAGCAGGGCGGACAGGGAGGATACGCAGTATTTT.